What follows are 26 T cell receptor beta chains derived from one specimen sequenced in a study of T cells after posttransplantation cyclophosphamide. Repertoires were generated with immunoSEQ multiplex PCR, while TCRdb's copy carries only in-frame clones and drops some. The data list some 40,000 clones, none observed once; approximately 4.9% falls to the top ten. The sequenced sample was PBMCs. The receptors originated from a woman aged 45-65 years in good health and a related stem cell transplant donor.

In its sample, this clone was seen many times. This sequence joins TRBV19 and TRBJ2-7, with D perhaps matching TRBD2 (6 bases). The germline V gene has CDR1 LNHDA and CDR2 SQIVND (reference sequence). The CDR3 spans 14 residues. V lost 6 bases, J lost 3 bases, and 15 bases lay in between. The CDR3, as DNA: TGTGCCAGTAGAAGGCGGGGAGATAACTACGAGCAGTACTTC. It specifies CASRRRGDNYEQYF. The complete variable domain, with remaining parts taken from reference TRBV19 and TRBJ2-7, reads DGGITQSPKYLFRKEGQNVTLSCEQNLNHDAMYWYRQDPGQGLRLIYYSQIVNDFQKGDIAEGYSVSREKKESFPLTVTSAQKNPTAFYLCASRRRGDNYEQYFGPGTRLTVT.

This clone was counted at least ten times. The V call is TRBV11-2, the J call TRBJ1-4; D gene ambiguous. Trimming pared 1 base from V and 0 bases from J, leaving 9 bases between. The CDR3 runs 16 residues. Germline V gene data show CDR1 as SGHAT and CDR2 as FQNNGV. The CDR3 is CASSLGVLATNEKLFF. The CDR3, as DNA: TGTGCCAGCAGCTTAGGGGTCCTAGCAACTAATGAAAAACTGTTTTTT.

Many counts were recorded for this clone. V gene TRBV19 combines with J gene TRBJ1-1; TRBD1 matches at 7 bases. Per the germline V gene, CDR1 is LNHDA and CDR2 is SQIVND (reference sequence). The CDR3 is made up of 16 amino acids. Unmatched junction bases numbered 15, after V lost 7 bases and J lost 4 bases. The CDR3 DNA sequence: TGTGCCAGTATTCTCACGGCAGGGGGAGAGGGCACTGAAGCTTTCTTT. Translation: CASILTAGGEGTEAFF.

This clone was counted ten times or more. The chain is built from TRBV5-1 and TRBJ2-7; a weak D match, TRBD2 (7 bases). The CDR3 has 15 amino acids. CDR1 SGHRS and CDR2 YFSETQ come from the germline V gene. Trimming shortened V by 0 bases and J by 2 bases, and 12 bases separated the two germline ends. CDR3 in amino acids: CASSLGRGRAYEQYF. DNA for the CDR3: TGCGCCAGCAGCTTGGGGAGGGGGAGGGCCTACGAGCAGTACTTC.

This clone was seen ten or more times. The chain employs TRBV5-3 and TRBJ2-7, with D perhaps matching TRBD1 (5 bases). TRBV5-3 belongs to the ORF category, with a function that is uncertain. The CDR3 sequence is 15 residues long. Trimming took off 3 bases at V and 0 bases at J, with 13 bases between the two ends. CDR3 sequence: CARSYETESSYEQYF. In DNA, the CDR3 is TGTGCCAGAAGCTATGAGACAGAGAGCTCCTACGAGCAGTACTTC.

The sample holds many counts of this clone. The chain employs TRBV7-9 and TRBJ2-2, with 7 bases that match TRBD1. Germline loops: CDR1 SEHNR, CDR2 FQNEAQ (reference sequence). This CDR3 has 17 residues. V lost 5 bases to trimming and J lost 7 bases; unmatched junction nucleotides: 16. The CDR3 protein is CASSPQGFQGEFGELFF. For the CDR3, the DNA is TGTGCCAGCAGCCCTCAGGGGTTCCAGGGGGAATTCGGGGAGCTGTTTTTT. The full variable domain, in which reference TRBV7-9 and TRBJ2-2 provide the parts outside the CDR3, is DTGVSQNPRHKITKRGQNVTFRCDPISEHNRLYWYRQTLGQGPEFLTYFQNEAQLEKSRLLSDRFSAERPKGSFSTLEIQRTEQGDSAMYLCASSPQGFQGEFGELFFGEGSRLTVL.

In this sample, this clone turned up many times. This sequence joins TRBV11-2 and TRBJ1-5; possibly TRBD1 for D (6 bases). Germline CDR1 reads SGHAT; CDR2 reads FQNNGV. This CDR3 spans 14 amino acids. V was clipped by 5 bases and J by 6 bases, with 14 bases between them. CDR3 coding DNA: TGTGCCAGCAGCAAGACTGGACAGTTTCAGCCCCAGCATTTT. Translated: CASSKTGQFQPQHF.

The sample holds a few counts of this clone. This chain connects TRBV6-1 to TRBJ1-2, with 9 bases fitting TRBD1. Germline-derived CDR1 and CDR2 are MNHNS and SASEGT. The ends lost 6 bases at V and 4 bases at J; junction bases unmatched: 6. This CDR3 is built from 14 residues. This chain's CDR3 is CASRPTGGSYGYTF. The CDR3 DNA follows: TGTGCCAGCAGGCCTACAGGGGGCAGCTATGGCTACACCTTC.

In the case of this clone: The germline gene is not matched at one end of the junction; a read error may be the cause. The chain employs TRBV27 and TRBJ2-3, with 11 bases identical to TRBD2. The CDR3 length is 16 residues. In germline, CDR1 is MNHEY, CDR2 SMNVEV (reference sequence). CDR3 DNA sequence: TGTGCCTGCAGTCAGTTCGGGACTAGCGGCAGAGATACGCAGTATTTT. Translated: CACSQFGTSGRDTQYF.

This clone was seen ten or more times. The chain uses TRBV6-5 and TRBJ2-3; D not resolved. This CDR3 comprises 13 residues. Germline CDR1 MNHEY, CDR2 SVGAGI. V dropped 3 bases and J dropped 0 bases, with 4 bases sitting between them. The CDR3 sequence: CASSYTSTDTQYF. In DNA form, the CDR3 reads TGTGCCAGCAGTTATACAAGCACAGATACGCAGTATTTT.

This clone occurred many times. The chain recombines TRBV5-4 with TRBJ1-3, with D possibly TRBD1 on 5 matching bases. Germline V CDR1 and CDR2: SGHNT, YYREEE (reference sequence). The CDR3 is made up of 16 amino acids. Trimming pared 0 bases from V and 0 bases from J, leaving 10 bases between. CDR3 protein: CASSLGQPSSGNTIYF. The CDR3, as DNA: TGTGCCAGCAGCTTGGGACAGCCGAGCTCTGGAAACACCATATATTTT.

This clone was seen many times. J is TRBJ2-1 and V is TRBV9; 13 bases align to TRBD2. The germline V gene encodes CDR1 SGDLS and CDR2 YYNGEE. V shed 0 bases, J shed 4 bases, and the junction held 1 base outside the gene matches. The CDR3 length is 16 residues. CDR3 in DNA: TGTGCCAGCAGCGTAGGGACTAGCGGGGGTTACAATGAGCAGTTCTTC. The encoded protein is CASSVGTSGGYNEQFF.

In this sample, this clone turned up many times. The chain carries TRBV6-6 and TRBJ1-1; the match to TRBD1 covers 8 bases. The CDR3 runs 16 residues. The ends lost 5 bases at V and 1 base at J; junction bases unmatched: 9. The germline V gene encodes CDR1 MNHNY and CDR2 SVGAGI (reference sequence). CDR3 coding DNA: TGTGCCAGCAGTCTAGGACAGGGAAGTCGGAACACTGAAGCTTTCTTT. This translates into CASSLGQGSRNTEAFF.

This clone was recorded many times. The V gene is TRBV19, the J gene TRBJ2-1; a possible D gene is TRBD1 (7 bases). CDR1 and CDR2 (germline): LNHDA, SQIVND (reference sequence). This CDR3 comprises 16 residues. V lost 5 bases to trimming and J lost 6 bases, with 20 bases between them. CDR3 loop: CASSPPRGVGANEQFF. The CDR3 coding sequence is TGTGCCAGTAGTCCCCCCAGGGGGGTGGGGGCCAATGAGCAGTTCTTC.

This clone appeared many times. The chain couples TRBV9 to TRBJ2-2; D is unclear. The CDR3 loop spans 16 amino acids. Germline-derived CDR1 and CDR2 are SGDLS and YYNGEE. V shed 5 bases and J shed 1 base, with 15 bases lying between them. In DNA, the CDR3 is TGTGCCAGCAGTTTCCCTGACGGGTTGAACACCGGGGAGCTGTTTTTT. Encoded protein: CASSFPDGLNTGELFF.

This clone was found many times. V usage is TRBV18 and J usage is TRBJ1-5, with a possible D match to TRBD1 (6 bases). In germline, CDR1 is KGHSH, CDR2 LQKENI. Trimming took off 3 bases at V and 1 base at J, with 10 bases between the two ends. The CDR3 has 15 residues. As DNA, the CDR3 is TGTGCCAGCTCACCTGACAGGTCCAGCAATCAGCCCCAGCATTTT. Translating gives CASSPDRSSNQPQHF.

This clone was seen ten or more times. The V and J genes are TRBV30 and TRBJ1-1; the match to TRBD1 covers 9 bases. The CDR3 length is 11 residues. Germline V CDR1 and CDR2: GTSNPN, SVGIG (reference sequence). Losses at the gene ends were 1 base for V and 13 bases for J; bases not matched to a gene: 4. The CDR3 nucleotides are TGTGCCTGGAGTGCGGGGGACAGGGTTTTCTTT. This translates into CAWSAGDRVFF.

This clone was observed many times. The rearrangement links TRBV4-3 to TRBJ2-3; D gene uncertain. The germline CDR1 and CDR2 sequences are LGHNA and YSLEER. The length of the CDR3 is 15 residues. V lost 1 base to trimming and J lost 6 bases, with 14 bases between them. The CDR3 spells CASSQVNSEADTQYF. The DNA of the CDR3 is TGCGCCAGCAGCCAAGTTAACTCCGAAGCGGATACGCAGTATTTT.

The chain uses TRBV29-1 and TRBJ2-3; 9 bases are shared with TRBD2. The V segment lost 0 bases and the J segment 0 bases; nucleotides outside the gene matches: 13. Germline V lookup: CDR1 SQVTM, CDR2 ANQGSEA. The CDR3 length is 19 residues. Here the CDR3 reads CSVEEAVSSGDYSTDTQYF. DNA of the CDR3: TGCAGCGTTGAAGAGGCTGTGTCTAGCGGGGACTATAGCACAGATACGCAGTATTTT.

This clone was found many times. The chain recombines TRBV10-1 with TRBJ1-2; the D is unclear. CDR3 length: 14 residues. In germline, CDR1 is WNHNN, CDR2 SYGVQD (reference sequence). V dropped 6 bases and J dropped 8 bases, with 19 bases sitting between them. DNA of the CDR3: TGCGCCAGCAGACAAGGCGTTGACGGCGGGGGCTACACCTTC. Amino acid sequence: CASRQGVDGGGYTF.

This clone was observed many times. The chain has TRBV6-4 and TRBJ1-1; D is uncertain. This CDR3 has 13 amino acids. Germline loops: CDR1 MRHNA, CDR2 SNTAGT. The V gene lost 1 base and the J gene lost 3 bases, with 6 bases spanning the gap. The CDR3 reads CASSDFADTEAFF. CDR3 DNA: TGTGCCAGCAGTGACTTCGCAGACACTGAAGCTTTCTTT.

This clone was seen repeatedly, ten times or more. The chain recombines TRBV4-1 with TRBJ1-2, with TRBD1 matching over 7 bases. Losses at the gene ends were 0 bases for V and 6 bases for J; bases not matched to a gene: 4. The CDR3 runs to 14 residues. The germline V gene has CDR1 MGHRA and CDR2 YSYEKL. The CDR3: CASSQEGGVNGYTF. The CDR3 bases are TGCGCCAGCAGCCAAGAAGGGGGCGTTAATGGCTACACCTTC.

This clone appeared many times. The rearrangement joins TRBV7-9 to TRBJ2-5; 10 positions match TRBD2. Germline CDR1 reads SEHNR; CDR2 reads FQNEAQ (reference sequence). The CDR3 contains 18 residues. The ends lost 1 base at V and 1 base at J; junction bases unmatched: 9. The CDR3 region has the DNA TGTGCCAGCAGCTTAGGAGCTAGCGGGGGAGACCTCCAAGAGACCCAGTACTTC. Translated, it gives CASSLGASGGDLQETQYF.

This clone was seen at least ten times. The genes are TRBV7-9 and TRBJ2-3, with D unresolved. Trimming stripped 2 bases from V and 3 bases from J, with 3 bases between. The CDR3 sequence is 12 residues long. Germline loops: CDR1 SEHNR, CDR2 FQNEAQ (reference sequence). The CDR3 nucleotides read TGTGCCAGCAGCTTACAAACAGATACGCAGTATTTT. This sequence encodes CASSLQTDTQYF.

This clone appeared many times. The rearrangement uses TRBV6-6 and TRBJ2-3, with 7 nucleotides matching TRBD1. CDR1 MNHNY and CDR2 SVGAGI come from the germline V gene (reference sequence). The CDR3 loop spans 16 amino acids. V dropped 6 bases and J dropped 1; count of bases not matched to a gene: 10. The CDR3 DNA sequence: TGTGCCAGCAGCCCGACAGGGACCTACGGCACAGATACGCAGTATTTT. Encoded protein: CASSPTGTYGTDTQYF.

The sample holds many counts of this clone. The chain combines TRBV19 with TRBJ2-6, with a weak D call TRBD2 (6 bases). V was shortened by 5 bases and J by 3 bases, with 17 bases between the two germline ends. The CDR3 length is 17 residues. CDR1 LNHDA and CDR2 SQIVND come from the germline V gene (reference sequence). The CDR3 here is CASSPGPTGGGANVLTF. For the CDR3, the DNA is TGTGCCAGTAGTCCAGGACCGACCGGGGGTGGGGCCAACGTCCTGACTTTC.